A selection of T cell receptor beta chains follows, all from one sample in a study of T cell responses to AZD1222 COVID-19 vaccine. Sequencing was performed with immunoSEQ multiplex PCR; in TCRdb, only in-frame clones are kept and a portion is missing. This table has about 100,000 clones, roughly nine tenths appearing once. The specimen comprised peripheral blood, sampled on day 0 of AZD1222 vaccination. The receptors originated from an adult in good health. The CDR3 runs from the conserved cysteine through the conserved F or W. The D gene is left open where the match is weak. Clone size is stated in some rows and not others, as once, few, many or a class when expanded.

V gene: TRBV10-3
clone size: .
J gene: TRBJ1-4
D gene: TRBD1
CDR3 DNA: TGTGCCATCAGCTCCGGGACAGTAAATGAAAAACTGTTTTTT
CDR3 protein: CAISSGTVNEKLFF

V gene: TRBV28
clone size: .
J gene: TRBJ2-7
D gene: .
CDR3 DNA: TGTGCCAGCGTGCGCTGGGGCAGCGACGACGAGCAGTACTTC
CDR3 protein: CASVRWGSDDEQYF

V gene: TRBV7-3
clone size: .
J gene: TRBJ1-1
D gene: .
CDR3 DNA: TGTGCCAGCAGCTCCGGACCCGGCCCTGAAGCTTTCTTT
CDR3 protein: CASSSGPGPEAFF

V gene: TRBV6-5
clone size: .
J gene: TRBJ1-2
D gene: .
CDR3 DNA: TGTGCCAGCACCACCATCACGGGGGGCTATGGCTACACCTTC
CDR3 protein: CASTTITGGYGYTF

V gene: TRBV14
clone size: .
J gene: TRBJ2-1
D gene: .
CDR3 DNA: TGTGCCAGCAGCCAAGAAAAAGTTAACGGGTACAATGAGCAGTTCTTC
CDR3 protein: CASSQEKVNGYNEQFF

V gene: TRBV30
clone size: .
J gene: TRBJ2-3
D gene: TRBD2
CDR3 DNA: TGTGCCTGGGGACTAGCGGGCACAGATACGCAGTATTTT
CDR3 protein: CAWGLAGTDTQYF

V gene: TRBV27
clone size: .
J gene: TRBJ1-5
D gene: .
CDR3 DNA: TGTGCCAGCAGTTCGGCAGGGGCTTTAAAGCAGCCCCAGCATTTT
CDR3 protein: CASSSAGALKQPQHF

V gene: TRBV5-1
clone size: .
J gene: TRBJ2-5
D gene: TRBD2
CDR3 DNA: TGCGCCAGCAGCTTAACGATTAGCGGGAGGGCCCGAGAGACCCAGTACTTC
CDR3 protein: CASSLTISGRARETQYF

V gene: TRBV5-1
clone size: .
J gene: TRBJ2-2
D gene: TRBD2
CDR3 DNA: TGCGCCAGCAGACGGTCTAGCGGTGGTCCCGGGGAGCTGTTTTTT
CDR3 protein: CASRRSSGGPGELFF

V gene: TRBV9
clone size: .
J gene: TRBJ2-7
D gene: .
CDR3 DNA: TGTGCCAGCAGCGTAGGACTGGGGGAGCAGTACTTC
CDR3 protein: CASSVGLGEQYF

V gene: TRBV5-4
clone size: .
J gene: TRBJ1-1
D gene: .
CDR3 DNA: TGTGCCAGCAGCAGCGCCGGGGGGTCGGAGAACACTGAAGCTTTCTTT
CDR3 protein: CASSSAGGSENTEAFF

V gene: TRBV6-1
clone size: .
J gene: TRBJ1-1
D gene: .
CDR3 DNA: TGTGCCAGCAGTGAACAGGGTAATGCGAACACTGAAGCTTTCTTT
CDR3 protein: CASSEQGNANTEAFF

V gene: TRBV27
clone size: .
J gene: TRBJ1-1
D gene: .
CDR3 DNA: TGTGCCAGCAGTCGACTATCCTACCCGGAAGCTTTCTTT
CDR3 protein: CASSRLSYPEAFF

V gene: TRBV9
clone size: .
J gene: TRBJ2-7
D gene: TRBD2
CDR3 DNA: TGTGCCAGCAGTTTGGGACTAGCGGGAGTAGAAGAGCAGTACTTC
CDR3 protein: CASSLGLAGVEEQYF

V gene: TRBV5-4
clone size: .
J gene: TRBJ2-1
D gene: .
CDR3 DNA: TGTGCCAGCAGATCGGACAGCTACAATGAGCAGTTCTTC
CDR3 protein: CASRSDSYNEQFF

V gene: TRBV3-1/TRBV3-2
clone size: once
J gene: TRBJ2-1
D gene: TRBD1
CDR3 DNA: TGTGCCAGCAGCCAACTTCCGGGACAGGCCTCCTACAATGAGCAGTTCTTC
CDR3 protein: CASSQLPGQASYNEQFF

V gene: TRBV15
clone size: .
J gene: TRBJ2-7
D gene: .
CDR3 DNA: TGTGCCACCAGCCCAAGCTGGGGCGAGCAGTACTTC
CDR3 protein: CATSPSWGEQYF

V gene: TRBV19
clone size: .
J gene: TRBJ1-5
D gene: .
CDR3 DNA: TGTGCCAGTAGTATAGAGGGAAGCAGCAATCAGCCCCAGCATTTT
CDR3 protein: CASSIEGSSNQPQHF

V gene: TRBV7-6
clone size: .
J gene: TRBJ1-2
D gene: .
CDR3 DNA: TGTGCCAGCAGCCCAGAGGAGGAGGGACTGCCACTAAACTATGGCTACACCTTC
CDR3 protein: CASSPEEEGLPLNYGYTF

V gene: TRBV5-1
clone size: once
J gene: TRBJ1-1
D gene: .
CDR3 DNA: TGCGCCAGCAGCTTGGATCCGGTGAACACTGAAGCTTTCTTT
CDR3 protein: CASSLDPVNTEAFF

V gene: TRBV4-1
clone size: .
J gene: TRBJ1-1
D gene: .
CDR3 DNA: TGCGCCAGCAGCCAAGGGGGAAGGGCAGGCACTGAAGCTTTCTTT
CDR3 protein: CASSQGGRAGTEAFF

V gene: TRBV11-3
clone size: .
J gene: TRBJ2-7
D gene: .
CDR3 DNA: TGTGCCAGCAGCTTTGAAAGTCAGGGGAGTGACGAGCAGTACTTC
CDR3 protein: CASSFESQGSDEQYF

V gene: TRBV29-1
clone size: few
J gene: TRBJ2-7
D gene: TRBD2
CDR3 DNA: TGCAGCGTTCAACTGGGGGGGGGCTACGAGCAGTACTTC
CDR3 protein: CSVQLGGGYEQYF

V gene: TRBV7-7
clone size: few
J gene: TRBJ2-1
D gene: .
CDR3 DNA: TGTGCCAGCAGCTCCGGGACGGGTACCGCTAATGAGCAGTTCTTC
CDR3 protein: CASSSGTGTANEQFF

V gene: TRBV3-1/TRBV3-2
clone size: .
J gene: TRBJ2-1
D gene: TRBD1
CDR3 DNA: TGTGCCAGCAGCCTAGGGACAGGGAAGTTCTTC
CDR3 protein: CASSLGTGKFF

V gene: TRBV18
clone size: .
J gene: TRBJ1-5
D gene: .
CDR3 DNA: TGTGCCAGCTCACCGGACAGCAATCAGCCCCAGCATTTT
CDR3 protein: CASSPDSNQPQHF

V gene: TRBV24-1
clone size: .
J gene: TRBJ2-1
D gene: .
CDR3 DNA: TGTGCCACCAGCCGGGGCAATGAGCAGTTCTTC
CDR3 protein: CATSRGNEQFF

V gene: TRBV11-3
clone size: .
J gene: TRBJ1-1
D gene: .
CDR3 DNA: TGTGCCAGCAGCTTAGGGGCAGGGCTGAACACTGAAGCTTTCTTT
CDR3 protein: CASSLGAGLNTEAFF

V gene: TRBV5-1
clone size: .
J gene: TRBJ2-1
D gene: TRBD1
CDR3 DNA: TGCGCCAGCAGCTTAGGGGACAGGGGCTACAATGAGCAGTTCTTC
CDR3 protein: CASSLGDRGYNEQFF

V gene: TRBV18
clone size: once
J gene: TRBJ1-4
D gene: .
CDR3 DNA: TGTGCCAGCTCACCAGGGACCCTAAATGAAAAACTGTTTTTT
CDR3 protein: CASSPGTLNEKLFF

V gene: TRBV9
clone size: .
J gene: TRBJ2-2
D gene: .
CDR3 DNA: TGTGCCAGCAGCGTAGCACAGGCGAACACCGGGGAGCTGTTTTTT
CDR3 protein: CASSVAQANTGELFF

V gene: TRBV7-8
clone size: .
J gene: TRBJ1-1
D gene: .
CDR3 DNA: TGTGCCAGCAGCTTAATTCGAGCTGAAGCTTTCTTT
CDR3 protein: CASSLIRAEAFF

V gene: TRBV29-1
clone size: once
J gene: TRBJ2-5
D gene: TRBD1
CDR3 DNA: TGCAGCGCCGACAGGGCTGGAGAGACCCAGTACTTC
CDR3 protein: CSADRAGETQYF

V gene: TRBV2
clone size: .
J gene: TRBJ2-5
D gene: .
CDR3 DNA: TGTGCCAGCAGTGAACGGCTGGTTCGCCAAGAGACCCAGTACTTC
CDR3 protein: CASSERLVRQETQYF

V gene: TRBV18
clone size: .
J gene: TRBJ1-3
D gene: .
CDR3 DNA: TGTGCCAGCTCACCTGACAATAGGGCGGACACCATATATTTT
CDR3 protein: CASSPDNRADTIYF

V gene: TRBV19
clone size: .
J gene: TRBJ2-2
D gene: .
CDR3 DNA: TGTGCCAGTAGTATAGCGGGGTTCGTCTCCGGGGAGCTGTTTTTT
CDR3 protein: CASSIAGFVSGELFF

V gene: TRBV2
clone size: .
J gene: TRBJ2-3
D gene: .
CDR3 DNA: TGTGCCAGCAGTACAGGGTCAGATACGCAGTATTTT
CDR3 protein: CASSTGSDTQYF

V gene: TRBV7-2
clone size: medium-sized
J gene: TRBJ2-7
D gene: .
CDR3 DNA: TGTGCCAGCAGCTTAGAACAGGGGAGGGCGGCATGGGAGCAGTACTTC
CDR3 protein: CASSLEQGRAAWEQYF

V gene: TRBV7-9
clone size: .
J gene: TRBJ2-3
D gene: TRBD2
CDR3 DNA: TGTGCCAGCAGCCCTAGCGGGAGTTCAGATACGCAGTATTTT
CDR3 protein: CASSPSGSSDTQYF

V gene: TRBV27
clone size: .
J gene: TRBJ2-3
D gene: .
CDR3 DNA: TGTGCCACCGGGGGGATTCGGGCGGGGGCCGGGGATACGCAGTATTTT
CDR3 protein: CATGGIRAGAGDTQYF

V gene: TRBV2
clone size: .
J gene: TRBJ2-2
D gene: TRBD2
CDR3 DNA: TGTGCCAGCAACATGGGGGGGAGTACCAACGGGGAGCTGTTTTTT
CDR3 protein: CASNMGGSTNGELFF

V gene: TRBV7-3
clone size: .
J gene: TRBJ2-6
D gene: .
CDR3 DNA: TGTGCCAGCAGCCACTACTCTGGGGCCAACGTCCTGACTTTC
CDR3 protein: CASSHYSGANVLTF

V gene: TRBV5-4
clone size: medium-sized
J gene: TRBJ2-7
D gene: .
CDR3 DNA: TGTGCCAGCAGCGGTCATGGGGTACAGGGTCCCGAGCAGTACTTC
CDR3 protein: CASSGHGVQGPEQYF

V gene: TRBV5-1
clone size: .
J gene: TRBJ1-2
D gene: .
CDR3 DNA: TGCGCCAGCAGCGCAATAGACTCAGGCTTAAACTATGGCTACACCTTC
CDR3 protein: CASSAIDSGLNYGYTF

V gene: TRBV24-1
clone size: .
J gene: TRBJ2-3
D gene: .
CDR3 DNA: TGTGCCACCAGTGAATCTGGGACCTTCACAGATACGCAGTATTTT
CDR3 protein: CATSESGTFTDTQYF

V gene: TRBV3-1/TRBV3-2
clone size: once
J gene: TRBJ2-7
D gene: TRBD1
CDR3 DNA: TGTGCCAGCAGCCCGGGACAGGGGGGATACGAGCAGTACTTC
CDR3 protein: CASSPGQGGYEQYF

V gene: TRBV9
clone size: .
J gene: TRBJ1-1
D gene: .
CDR3 DNA: TGTGCCAGCAGCGCACAGGGGAACACTGAAGCTTTCTTT
CDR3 protein: CASSAQGNTEAFF

V gene: TRBV12-3/TRBV12-4
clone size: .
J gene: TRBJ1-2
D gene: .
CDR3 DNA: TGTGCCAGCAGTAACAGGGCTAGCTATGGCTACACCTTC
CDR3 protein: CASSNRASYGYTF

V gene: TRBV28
clone size: once
J gene: TRBJ1-2
D gene: TRBD1
CDR3 DNA: TGTGCCAGCATGGGCTTCGGGACAGGGAGAGTAGTCGGCGTCCCGAACTATGGCTACACCTTC
CDR3 protein: CASMGFGTGRVVGVPNYGYTF

V gene: TRBV5-4
clone size: .
J gene: TRBJ2-5
D gene: TRBD2
CDR3 DNA: TGTGCCAGCAGCTTCACTAGCGGGGGGGCGAGAGAGACCCAGTACTTC
CDR3 protein: CASSFTSGGARETQYF

V gene: TRBV18
clone size: .
J gene: TRBJ1-1
D gene: TRBD1
CDR3 DNA: TGTGCCAGCTCACTCACCGGGACAGGGGATAACACTGAAGCTTTCTTT
CDR3 protein: CASSLTGTGDNTEAFF